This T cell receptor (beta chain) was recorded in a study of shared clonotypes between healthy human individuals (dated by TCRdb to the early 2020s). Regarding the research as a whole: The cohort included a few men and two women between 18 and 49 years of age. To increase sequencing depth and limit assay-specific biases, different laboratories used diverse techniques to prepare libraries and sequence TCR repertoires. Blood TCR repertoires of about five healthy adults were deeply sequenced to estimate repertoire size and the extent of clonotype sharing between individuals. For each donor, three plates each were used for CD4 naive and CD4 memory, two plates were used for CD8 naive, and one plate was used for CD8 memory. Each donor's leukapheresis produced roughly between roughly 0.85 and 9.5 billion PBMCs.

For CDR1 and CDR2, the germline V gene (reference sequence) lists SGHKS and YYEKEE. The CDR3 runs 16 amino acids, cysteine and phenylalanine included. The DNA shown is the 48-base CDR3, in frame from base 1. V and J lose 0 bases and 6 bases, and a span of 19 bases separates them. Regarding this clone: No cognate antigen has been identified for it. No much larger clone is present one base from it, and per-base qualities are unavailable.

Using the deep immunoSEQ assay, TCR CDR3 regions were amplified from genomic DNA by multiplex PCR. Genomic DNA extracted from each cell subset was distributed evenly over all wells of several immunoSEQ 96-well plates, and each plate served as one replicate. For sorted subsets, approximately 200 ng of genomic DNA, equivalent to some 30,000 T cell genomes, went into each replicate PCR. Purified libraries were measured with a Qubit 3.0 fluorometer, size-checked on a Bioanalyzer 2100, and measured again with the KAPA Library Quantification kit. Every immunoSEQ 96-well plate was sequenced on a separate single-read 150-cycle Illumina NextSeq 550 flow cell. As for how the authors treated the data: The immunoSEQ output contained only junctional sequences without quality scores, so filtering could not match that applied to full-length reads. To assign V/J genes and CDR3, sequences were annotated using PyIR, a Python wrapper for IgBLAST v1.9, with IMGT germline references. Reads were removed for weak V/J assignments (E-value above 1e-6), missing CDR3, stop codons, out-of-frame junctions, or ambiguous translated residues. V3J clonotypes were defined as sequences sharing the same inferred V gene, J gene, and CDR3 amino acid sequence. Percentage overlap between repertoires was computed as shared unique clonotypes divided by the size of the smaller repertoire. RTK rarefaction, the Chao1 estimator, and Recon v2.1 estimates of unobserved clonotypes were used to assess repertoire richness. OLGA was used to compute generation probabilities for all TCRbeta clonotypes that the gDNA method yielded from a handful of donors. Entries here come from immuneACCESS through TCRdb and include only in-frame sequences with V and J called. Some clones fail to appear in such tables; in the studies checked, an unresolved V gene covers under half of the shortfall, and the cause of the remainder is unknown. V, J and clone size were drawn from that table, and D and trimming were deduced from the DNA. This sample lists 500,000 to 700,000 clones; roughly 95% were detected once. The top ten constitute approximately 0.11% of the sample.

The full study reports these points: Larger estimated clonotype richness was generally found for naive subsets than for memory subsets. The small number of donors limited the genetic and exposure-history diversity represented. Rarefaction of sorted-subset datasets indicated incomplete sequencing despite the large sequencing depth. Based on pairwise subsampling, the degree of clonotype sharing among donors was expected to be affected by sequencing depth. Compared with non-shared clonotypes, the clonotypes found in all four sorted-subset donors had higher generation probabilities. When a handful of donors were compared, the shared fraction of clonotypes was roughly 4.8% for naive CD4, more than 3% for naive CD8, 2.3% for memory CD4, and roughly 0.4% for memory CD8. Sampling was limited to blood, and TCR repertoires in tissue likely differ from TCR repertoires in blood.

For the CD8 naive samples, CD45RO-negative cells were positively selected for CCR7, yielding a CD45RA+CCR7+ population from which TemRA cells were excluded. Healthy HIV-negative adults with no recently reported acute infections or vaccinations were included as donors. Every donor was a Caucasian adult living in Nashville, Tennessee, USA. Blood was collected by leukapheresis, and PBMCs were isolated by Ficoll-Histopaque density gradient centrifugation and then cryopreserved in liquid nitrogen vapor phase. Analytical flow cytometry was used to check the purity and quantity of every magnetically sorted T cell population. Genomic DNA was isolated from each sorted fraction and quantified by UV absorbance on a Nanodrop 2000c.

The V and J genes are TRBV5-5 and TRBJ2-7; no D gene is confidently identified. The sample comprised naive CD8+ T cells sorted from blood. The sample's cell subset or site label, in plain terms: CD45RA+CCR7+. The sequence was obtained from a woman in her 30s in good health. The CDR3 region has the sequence CASSLAPQDGFFEQYF. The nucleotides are TGTGCCAGCAGCTTGGCGCCCCAGGACGGATTTTTCGAGCAGTACTTC.